This T cell receptor (beta chain) came from a study of a mutant IDH1 vaccine in newly diagnosed glioma. In the study overall: Patients got their first vaccination 4-6 weeks after radiotherapy alone, or with temozolomide cycles. Beforehand, treatment had been radiotherapy, temozolomide, or both; the majority received both.

Germline CDR1 SNHLY, CDR2 FYNNEI. The CDR3 covers 12 residues. Trimming cost V 7 bases and J 3 bases; bases outside gene matches: 3. This clone was picked up one time. What it recognizes is unknown. Time point denoted: week 23, last vaccination. What each vaccine dose contained was 300 ug of mutant IDH1 20-mer peptide, accompanied by topical imiquimod. The data were produced by immunoSEQ multiplex PCR, yet TCRdb's version contains in-frame clones alone and is incomplete. The top ten clones hold approximately 2.1% of a sample with tens of thousands of clones, approximately 85% of them seen once. The gene calls are TRBV2 and TRBJ2-7; 7 bases are a match to TRBD1. Sequenced material: PBMCs, taken from a glioma patient whose treatment included an IDH1 peptide vaccine. The source is a man aged 25-40 years with glioma. Some clones in this sample may be carry-over from other donors' samples. This chain's CDR3 is CASKGARYEQYF. The CDR3 bases are TGTGCCAGCAAGGGGGCGCGCTACGAGCAGTACTTC.